The clone carrying this T cell receptor beta chain was detected only once. Its antigen is undetermined. Measured with immunoSEQ multiplex PCR; TCRdb has only the in-frame clones, and not every one. The sample holds 150,000 to 200,000 clones, 85% to 90% seen once. The CDR3 consists of 15 residues. Germline V gives CDR1 SGHRS, CDR2 YFSETQ. Trimming cost V 0 bases and J 5 bases, with 11 bases left between them. This sample was included in a study of cytomegalovirus exposure and HLA in healthy donors. Overall study results and limits: Reportedly, cytomegalovirus status was diagnosed with high sensitivity and specificity.

The V and J genes are TRBV5-1 and TRBJ1-4; possibly TRBD1 for D (5 bases). This TCR derives from a man younger than 30 in good health and CMV-seropositive. The sample taken for sequencing was PBMCs. The CDR3: CASSLAAGSNEKLFF. CDR3 nucleotides: TGCGCCAGCAGCTTGGCCGCAGGGTCCAATGAAAAACTGTTTTTT.